A selection of T cell receptor beta chains follows, all from one sample in a study of PD-1 blockade in classical Hodgkin lymphoma. Profiling relied on immunoSEQ multiplex PCR, and the TCRdb table lists in-frame clones only, not all of them. This sample has 12,000 or so clones, with roughly 80% found just once. The starting material was CD8+ T cells from blood, obtained at baseline. Receptor source: a human donor with classical Hodgkin lymphoma. Both conserved end residues are trimmed from each CDR3.

v_gene,CDR3aa
TRBV10-3,AISELLPTSGASYEQY
TRBV2,ASKREDITTSYEQY
TRBV27,ASSLLHYNEQF
TRBV25-1,ASSEWGGPGELF
TRBV27,ASVSLSGGQQY
TRBV2,ASSERTGQNTEAF
TRBV4-1,ASSQFGAAEAF
TRBV28,ASSLARTYNEQF
TRBV5-6,ASSPVTGRHYNEQF
TRBV5-6,ASSGGVGLEAF
TRBV5-1,ASSLGGRGGGADEQY
TRBV28,ASSWTSGTYNEQF
TRBV27,ASSLFGQDYEQY
TRBV5-1,ASPYREFNYGYT
TRBV7-6,ASSEGLAANTGELF
TRBV29-1,SVEAPASGRSSYNEQF
TRBV6-5,AGSRTVTGELF
TRBV11-1,ASSLTEAGVRNEQF
TRBV7-9,ASSLVGQGFTEAF
TRBV7-6,ASSSVDYEQY
TRBV15,ATSRDRDSSYNEQF
TRBV27,ASSLFKNTGELF
TRBV15,ATSREASWPLH
TRBV4-1,ASSHYGLAPSGEQY
TRBV2,ASSDSGPPQETQY
TRBV28,ASSTLTGTEFVSYEQY
TRBV13,ASSFQDLRENIQY
TRBV6-6,ASSHLEGAYTEAF
TRBV7-9,ASSSGQEATNEKLF
TRBV29-1,SADTNYGYT
TRBV7-9,ASSLPGQGPPTDTQY
TRBV6-4,ASSDGAYGYT
TRBV11-2,ASSWTLGDTEAF
TRBV11-3,ASSLISGSSDEQF
TRBV15,ATSRGWPPETQY
TRBV28,ASSLIWDRGSGNTIY
TRBV7-9,ASTYGLGGSYEQY
TRBV7-6,ASSRTGSETQY
TRBV27,ASSPSSPYEQY
TRBV27,ASSRGSSYNEQF
TRBV10-2,ASSATGLTTNEKLF
TRBV5-1,ASSPTYRVDHGELF
TRBV27,ASSLGWGSNQPQH
TRBV2,ASSESPDRVSGNTIY
TRBV19,ASRCWGYNEQF
TRBV19,ASSAGQAGNTEAF
TRBV4-1,ASSQEGSAGGSDEQF
TRBV2,ASSPDSSYEQY
TRBV6-6,ASSYSLAGGYEQY
TRBV6-4,ASSAEESSYNEQF
TRBV29-1,SVAYPDRNTEAF